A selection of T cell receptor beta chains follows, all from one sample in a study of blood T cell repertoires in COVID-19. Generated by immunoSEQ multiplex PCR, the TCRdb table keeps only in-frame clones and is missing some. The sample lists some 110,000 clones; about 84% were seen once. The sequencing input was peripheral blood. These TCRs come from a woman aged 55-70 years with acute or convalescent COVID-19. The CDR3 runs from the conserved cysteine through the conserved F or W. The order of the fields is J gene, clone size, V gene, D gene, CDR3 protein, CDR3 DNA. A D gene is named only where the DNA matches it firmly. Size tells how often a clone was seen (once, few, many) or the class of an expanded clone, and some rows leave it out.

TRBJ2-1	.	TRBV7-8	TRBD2	CASSLGGYTSGKNEQFF	TGTGCCAGCAGCTTAGGAGGTTACACTAGCGGGAAGAATGAGCAGTTCTTC
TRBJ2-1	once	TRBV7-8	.	CASSSQGYNEQFF	TGTGCCAGCAGCTCACAGGGATACAATGAGCAGTTCTTC
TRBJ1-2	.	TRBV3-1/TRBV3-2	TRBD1	CASSQGTGPIGYTF	TGTGCCAGCAGCCAAGGGACAGGGCCTATTGGCTACACCTTC
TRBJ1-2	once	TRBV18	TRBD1	CASSPVALRQGFFGGYTF	TGTGCCAGCTCACCAGTGGCTTTGAGACAGGGATTTTTCGGTGGCTACACCTTC
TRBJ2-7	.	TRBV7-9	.	CASSLERQGPWEQYF	TGTGCCAGCAGCTTAGAGCGCCAGGGCCCCTGGGAGCAGTACTTC
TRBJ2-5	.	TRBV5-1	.	CASSLNRDETQYF	TGCGCCAGCAGCTTGAACAGGGACGAGACCCAGTACTTC
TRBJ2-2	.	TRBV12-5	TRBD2	CASGLAPIGGGNTGELFF	TGTGCTAGTGGTTTGGCACCAATCGGGGGGGGCAACACCGGGGAGCTGTTTTTT
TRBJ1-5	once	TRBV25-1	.	CASAGGITNQPQHF	TGTGCCAGCGCCGGAGGGATTACGAATCAGCCCCAGCATTTT
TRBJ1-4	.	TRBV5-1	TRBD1	CASSSLQGGAEKLFF	TGCGCCAGCAGCTCCCTTCAGGGGGGCGCTGAAAAACTGTTTTTT
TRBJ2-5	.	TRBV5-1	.	CASSALVPAGQETQYF	TGCGCCAGCAGCGCGTTAGTCCCGGCGGGCCAAGAGACCCAGTACTTC
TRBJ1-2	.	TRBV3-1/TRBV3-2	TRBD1	CASSQGQGHGYTF	TGTGCCAGCAGCCAAGGACAGGGCCATGGCTACACCTTC
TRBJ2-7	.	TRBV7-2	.	CASSLGPASSYEQYF	TGTGCCAGCAGCTTGGGCCCCGCGAGCTCCTACGAGCAGTACTTC
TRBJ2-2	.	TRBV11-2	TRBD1	CASSLDRVNTGELFF	TGTGCCAGCAGCCTCGACAGGGTCAACACCGGGGAGCTGTTTTTT
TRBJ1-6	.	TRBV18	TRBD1	CASSTWTGGNNSPLHF	TGTGCCAGCTCGACCTGGACAGGGGGGAATAATTCACCCCTCCACTTT
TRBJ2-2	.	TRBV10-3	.	CAIGTVANTGELFF	TGTGCCATCGGAACAGTCGCAAACACCGGGGAGCTGTTTTTT
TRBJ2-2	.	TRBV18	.	CASSREGRGGELFF	TGTGCCAGCTCACGAGAGGGCCGTGGCGGGGAGCTGTTTTTT
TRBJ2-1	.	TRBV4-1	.	CASSLKHPPGQITSGEQFF	TGCGCCAGCAGCCTAAAACACCCCCCTGGACAGATCACGTCAGGAGAGCAGTTCTTC
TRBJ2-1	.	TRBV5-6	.	CASSLVLVPGQFF	TGTGCCAGCAGCTTGGTCCTCGTGCCGGGGCAGTTCTTC
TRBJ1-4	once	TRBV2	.	CASSELGDATNEKLFF	TGTGCCAGCAGTGAATTGGGCGATGCAACTAATGAAAAACTGTTTTTT
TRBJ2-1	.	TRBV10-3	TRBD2	CAISSSGGPSSYNEQFF	TGTGCCATCAGTTCTAGCGGGGGCCCGAGCTCCTACAATGAGCAGTTCTTC
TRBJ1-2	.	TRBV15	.	CATSKGEGYGYTF	TGTGCCACCAGCAAGGGGGAGGGCTATGGCTACACCTTC
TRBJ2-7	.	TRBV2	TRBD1	CASSAGQGLYDEQYF	TGTGCCAGCAGTGCAGGACAGGGATTGTACGACGAGCAGTACTTC
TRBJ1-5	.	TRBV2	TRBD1	CASSPWTGNQPQHF	TGTGCCAGCAGCCCCTGGACAGGGAATCAGCCCCAGCATTTT
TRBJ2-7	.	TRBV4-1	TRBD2	CASSQEGFRGGVSYEQYF	TGCGCCAGCAGCCAAGAAGGATTTCGGGGGGGGGTAAGCTACGAGCAGTACTTC
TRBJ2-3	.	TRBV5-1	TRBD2	CASSRGDWNTDTQYF	TGCGCCAGCAGCCGGGGGGATTGGAACACAGATACGCAGTATTTT
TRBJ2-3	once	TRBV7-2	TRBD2	CASSSRRGSTDTQYF	TGTGCCAGCAGCTCTCGGCGGGGGAGCACAGATACGCAGTATTTT
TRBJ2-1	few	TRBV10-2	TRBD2	CASRILADSYNEQFF	TGCGCCAGCAGAATTCTAGCGGACTCCTACAATGAGCAGTTCTTC
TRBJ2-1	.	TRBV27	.	CASREAGYNEQFF	TGTGCCAGCAGAGAAGCGGGCTACAATGAGCAGTTCTTC
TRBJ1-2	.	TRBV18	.	CASSPGYRNYGYTF	TGTGCCAGCTCACCAGGGTACAGGAACTATGGCTACACCTTC
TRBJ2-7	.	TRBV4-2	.	CASSQQTAYEQYF	TGTGCCAGCAGCCAACAGACTGCCTACGAGCAGTACTTC
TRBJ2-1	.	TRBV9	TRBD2	CASSGSRGEGGGSSYNEQFF	TGTGCCAGCAGCGGTAGCCGTGGAGAGGGCGGGGGGAGCTCCTACAATGAGCAGTTCTTC
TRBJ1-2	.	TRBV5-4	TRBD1	CASSQPNRGPHYGYTF	TGTGCCAGCAGCCAACCCAACAGGGGCCCGCACTATGGCTACACCTTC
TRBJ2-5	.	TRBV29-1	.	CSVAPGAAQETQYF	TGCAGCGTTGCCCCGGGAGCGGCCCAAGAGACCCAGTACTTC